What follows are 18 T cell receptor beta chains derived from one specimen sequenced in a study of T cell responses to AZD1222 COVID-19 vaccine. TCRdb keeps only in-frame clones here, not all; method: immunoSEQ multiplex PCR. The profile shows around 120,000 clones, about 92% of them singletons. The sequences come from peripheral blood, collected on day 0 of AZD1222 vaccination. The receptors here all came from an adult in good health.

The chain has TRBV27 and TRBJ1-2, with unresolved D. V shed 4 bases and J shed 0 bases, with 12 bases lying between them. Germline assignment: CDR1 MNHEY and CDR2 SMNVEV (reference sequence). The CDR3 covers 15 residues. The CDR3 protein is CASSSGRESNYGYTF. The CDR3 DNA reads as TGTGCCAGCAGTTCAGGACGGGAGTCTAACTATGGCTACACCTTC.

The chain links TRBV3-1 (or the pseudogene TRBV3-2) to TRBJ2-1; D might be TRBD2 (5 bases). Germline lookup yields CDR1 LGHDT and CDR2 YNNKEL (reference sequence). This CDR3 contains 13 residues. V was shortened by 1 base and J by 8 bases, with 9 bases between the two germline ends. As DNA, the CDR3 is TGTGCCAGCAGCCAAGTGACCGGGGATGAGCAGTTCTTC. Translated, it gives CASSQVTGDEQFF.

The gene calls are TRBV15 and TRBJ1-3, with D perhaps matching TRBD1 (6 bases). The CDR3 is made up of 17 amino acids. V was pared by 6 bases and J by 4 bases, with 22 bases between. The germline gives CDR1 LNHNV, CDR2 YYDKDF (reference sequence). In DNA, the CDR3 is TGTGCCACCAGACCGCTTGGGGGGCAGGGGCAGGGAAACACCATATATTTT. Protein: CATRPLGGQGQGNTIYF.

V and J are TRBV6-2 or TRBV6-3 and TRBJ2-2; D may be TRBD2 (5 bases). V shed 2 bases and J shed 1 base, with 14 bases lying between them. Germline CDR1 MNHEY, CDR2 SVGEGT. There are 17 residues in the CDR3. The CDR3 sequence: CASSYPILSGNTGELFF. CDR3 DNA sequence: TGTGCCAGCAGTTACCCGATTCTGAGCGGGAACACCGGGGAGCTGTTTTTT.

This clone was counted a single time. The chain has TRBV7-6 and TRBJ2-1; tentative D call: TRBD1 (6 bases). Trimming shortened V by 5 bases and J by 0 bases, and 29 bases separated the two germline ends. The CDR3 covers 21 residues. From germline, CDR1 is SGHVS and CDR2 FNYEAQ. This chain's CDR3 is CASSQVTYSVRGKGSYNEQFF. The CDR3 DNA is TGTGCCAGCAGCCAGGTCACCTATTCCGTTAGGGGGAAGGGCTCCTACAATGAGCAGTTCTTC. Together with reference TRBV7-6 and TRBJ2-1, the CDR3 gives the full variable domain: GAGVSQSPRYKVTKRGQDVALRCDPISGHVSLYWYRQALGQGPEFLTYFNYEAQQDKSGLPNDRFSAERPEGSISTLTIQRTEQRDSAMYRCASSQVTYSVRGKGSYNEQFFGPGTRLTVL.

The chain uses TRBV7-2 and TRBJ1-3; TRBD1 might be the D (6 bases). The CDR3 extends over 17 amino acids. Trimming stripped 1 base from V and 2 bases from J, with 15 bases between. Germline CDR1 SGHTA, CDR2 FQGNSA. The CDR3 spells CASSLVGAGAPGNTIYF. As DNA, the CDR3 is TGTGCCAGCAGCTTAGTTGGCGCAGGGGCCCCTGGAAACACCATATATTTT.

The genes are TRBV27 and TRBJ1-3, with D perhaps matching TRBD1 (5 bases). Trimming pared 2 bases from V and 4 bases from J, leaving 12 bases between. Germline CDR1 reads MNHEY; CDR2 reads SMNVEV (reference sequence). The CDR3 runs 15 residues. CDR3: CASSLIGAAGNTIYF. The CDR3 bases are TGTGCCAGCAGTTTAATAGGGGCGGCCGGAAACACCATATATTTT.

V gene TRBV28 combines with J gene TRBJ1-5, with D unresolved. There are 17 residues in the CDR3. V was pared by 5 bases and J by 1 base, with 18 bases between. From germline, CDR1 is MDHEN and CDR2 SYDVKM. The CDR3 DNA sequence: TGTGCCAGCAGTCACGAGTTATGGGCGGGAAGCAATCAGCCCCAGCATTTT. Residues: CASSHELWAGSNQPQHF.

The chain is built from TRBV4-1 and TRBJ1-2; D gene unclear. Germline V gene lookup returns CDR1 MGHRA and CDR2 YSYEKL. With 1 base removed from V and 6 bases from J, the gap between germline ends came to 12 bases. This CDR3 is built from 14 residues. CDR3 protein: CASSQVEGPHGYTF. DNA of the CDR3: TGCGCCAGCAGCCAAGTTGAAGGGCCGCATGGCTACACCTTC.

This sequence joins TRBV27 and TRBJ1-1, with a weak D call TRBD1 (6 bases). The ends were cut back, 5 bases at V and 4 bases at J, with 20 bases in the middle. CDR3 length: 16 amino acids. Germline V gives CDR1 MNHEY, CDR2 SMNVEV (reference sequence). The CDR3 sequence is CASSNRDKTIFTEAFF. The CDR3 nucleotides read TGTGCCAGCAGTAACCGGGACAAAACGATATTCACTGAAGCTTTCTTT.

This chain links TRBV4-1 with TRBJ2-5; D is tentatively TRBD1 or TRBD2 (5 bases each). The CDR3 consists of 14 residues. In germline, CDR1 is MGHRA, CDR2 YSYEKL. Trimming pared 1 base from V and 1 base from J, leaving 7 bases between. CDR3 nucleotides: TGCGCCAGCAGCCAAGGAGGGGTCCAAGAGACCCAGTACTTC. Its protein product is CASSQGGVQETQYF.

The chain carries TRBV13 and TRBJ1-5; TRBD1 matches at 7 bases. The V gene end was trimmed by 3 bases and the J gene end by 7 bases; junction bases not matched to a gene: 6. Per germline, CDR1 PRHDT and CDR2 FYEKMQ (reference sequence). This CDR3 has 14 amino acids. The CDR3 sequence is CASSLGQSGQPQHF. Written as DNA, the CDR3 is TGTGCCAGCAGCTTGGGACAGAGCGGCCAGCCCCAGCATTTT.

The CDR3 bases are TGTGCCAGCAGCTCTCCTCGACTAGCGGTTTCCTACAATGAGCAGTTCTTC. Translated, it gives CASSSPRLAVSYNEQFF. The rearrangement uses TRBV7-2 and TRBJ2-1; 9 bases align to TRBD2. The CDR3 covers 17 residues. Germline trimming cut 4 bases from V and 1 base from J; bases unmatched to any gene: 8. Germline CDR1 SGHTA, CDR2 FQGNSA.

The rearrangement uses TRBV4-3 and TRBJ1-5; 8 bases fit TRBD1. Germline loops: CDR1 LGHNA, CDR2 YSLEER. The V and J ends lost 0 bases and 1 base, in that order; junction bases with no gene match: 8. The length of the CDR3 is 18 residues. The CDR3 nucleotides are TGCGCCAGCAGCCAAGATCGCGGACAGGGAAAGAGCAATCAGCCCCAGCATTTT. This encodes CASSQDRGQGKSNQPQHF.

This chain links TRBV7-2 with TRBJ2-3; 15 nucleotides match TRBD2. The V gene's germline CDR1 is SGHTA and CDR2 FQGNSA. Germline trimming cut 4 bases from V and 5 bases from J; bases unmatched to any gene: 4. The CDR3 has 16 residues. The chain's CDR3 is CASSYGTSGRRDTQYF. DNA for the CDR3: TGTGCCAGCAGCTACGGGACTAGCGGGAGGAGAGATACGCAGTATTTT.

This clone was detected only a few times. CDR3 sequence (DNA): TGTGCCAGCAGCACGGGGAGTATCTCTGGAAACACCATATATTTT. Translating it yields CASSTGSISGNTIYF. The rearrangement uses TRBV6-2 or TRBV6-3 and TRBJ1-3; D remains unclear. In germline, CDR1 is MNHEY, CDR2 SVGEGT. The CDR3 runs 15 residues. With 6 bases removed from V and 0 bases from J, the gap between germline ends came to 12 bases.

V usage is TRBV27 and J usage is TRBJ1-3, with unresolved D. Germline V gene data show CDR1 as MNHEY and CDR2 as SMNVEV (reference sequence). The CDR3 is made up of 14 amino acids. The V end was cut by 8 bases, the J end by 2 bases, with 13 bases between. The CDR3 protein is CASWSPSTGNTIYF. The CDR3 DNA reads TGTGCCAGCTGGAGCCCGTCCACTGGAAACACCATATATTTT.

The gene calls are TRBV29-1 and TRBJ1-3, with 8 bases aligning to TRBD1. The CDR3 length is 14 residues. The ends lost 3 bases at V and 3 bases at J; junction bases unmatched: 4. Germline loops: CDR1 SQVTM, CDR2 ANQGSEA. The DNA for the CDR3 is TGCAGCGTTGATCTGACAGGGGATGGAAACACCATATATTTT. This sequence encodes CSVDLTGDGNTIYF.